The rows below give T cell receptor beta chains drawn from one sample of a study of blood T cell repertoires in COVID-19. TCRdb's copy holds only in-frame clones and misses some; the assay was immunoSEQ multiplex PCR. The sample shows about 250,000 clones, about 90% of them seen only once. Specimen: PBMCs or T cells enriched from blood (not recorded which). The receptors originated from a woman in her twenties or thirties with acute COVID-19. Both conserved end residues are part of each CDR3. D genes are given only for firm matches.

CDR3nt: TGCGCCAGCAGCTTGGGACAGGATCAGCCCCAGCATTTT
CDR3aa: CASSLGQDQPQHF
j_gene: TRBJ1-5
len: 13
v_gene: TRBV5-1
d_gene: -

CDR3nt: TGCGCCAGCAGCGGTAGGACAGGGGGTATAACTAATGAAAAACTGTTTTTT
CDR3aa: CASSGRTGGITNEKLFF
j_gene: TRBJ1-4
len: 17
v_gene: TRBV4-1
d_gene: TRBD1

CDR3nt: TGTGCCAGCAGTCCCCACCAAGGGGCAGGGTGGGGCAATCAGCCCCAGCATTTT
CDR3aa: CASSPHQGAGWGNQPQHF
j_gene: TRBJ1-5
len: 18
v_gene: TRBV28
d_gene: -

CDR3nt: TGTGCCAGCAGCTTGGGCGGGAACTATGGCTACACCTTC
CDR3aa: CASSLGGNYGYTF
j_gene: TRBJ1-2
len: 13
v_gene: TRBV5-5
d_gene: -

CDR3nt: TGTGCCAGCAGTCCGCACGGGACAGCAAATCACAATGAGCAGTTCTTC
CDR3aa: CASSPHGTANHNEQFF
j_gene: TRBJ2-1
len: 16
v_gene: TRBV28
d_gene: TRBD1

CDR3nt: TGTGCCAGTAGTGACCGGGACAGGGGGCGAAATTCACCCCTCCACTTT
CDR3aa: CASSDRDRGRNSPLHF
j_gene: TRBJ1-6
len: 16
v_gene: TRBV19
d_gene: TRBD1

CDR3nt: TGTGCCAGCAGTTACTTGGGTCTACGAGAGGCGGGGAAGACCGGGGAGCTGTTTTTT
CDR3aa: CASSYLGLREAGKTGELFF
j_gene: TRBJ2-2
len: 19
v_gene: TRBV6-2/TRBV6-3
d_gene: -

CDR3nt: TGTGCCAGCAGCCGGGACAGTTTTGAAAAACTGTTTTTT
CDR3aa: CASSRDSFEKLFF
j_gene: TRBJ1-4
len: 13
v_gene: TRBV5-6
d_gene: TRBD1

CDR3nt: TGTGCCAGCAGCTTGGGGGCGGGAGGGTCCAAAAACATTCAGTACTTC
CDR3aa: CASSLGAGGSKNIQYF
j_gene: TRBJ2-4
len: 16
v_gene: TRBV5-4
d_gene: TRBD2

CDR3nt: TGTGCCAGCAACGCTGGACAGGGGTGGACAGATACGCAGTATTTT
CDR3aa: CASNAGQGWTDTQYF
j_gene: TRBJ2-3
len: 15
v_gene: TRBV2
d_gene: TRBD1

CDR3nt: TGCGCCAGCAGCCCGAAGGGACTAGCGGCCACCTACGAGCAGTACTTC
CDR3aa: CASSPKGLAATYEQYF
j_gene: TRBJ2-7
len: 16
v_gene: TRBV4-1
d_gene: TRBD2

CDR3nt: TGTGCCAGCAGTGAAGTTCTGGCGGGGGCAGGCTACACCTTC
CDR3aa: CASSEVLAGAGYTF
j_gene: TRBJ1-2
len: 14
v_gene: TRBV6-1
d_gene: -

CDR3nt: TGTGCCAGCAGCCTGAAAGCGAACACTGAAGCTTTCTTT
CDR3aa: CASSLKANTEAFF
j_gene: TRBJ1-1
len: 13
v_gene: TRBV11-2
d_gene: -

CDR3nt: TGTGCCAGCAGCCCCAATAACCCAGCTCGGACAGGGGGCTACTATGGCTACACCTTC
CDR3aa: CASSPNNPARTGGYYGYTF
j_gene: TRBJ1-2
len: 19
v_gene: TRBV7-9
d_gene: TRBD1

CDR3nt: TGTGCCAGCAGCCCGCCGACAGGGGCGAACACTGAAGCTTTCTTT
CDR3aa: CASSPPTGANTEAFF
j_gene: TRBJ1-1
len: 15
v_gene: TRBV11-2
d_gene: TRBD1

CDR3nt: TGTGCCAGCTCACCCACCGCGCCACAGGGGGCCTTCGTCTACGAGCAGTACTTC
CDR3aa: CASSPTAPQGAFVYEQYF
j_gene: TRBJ2-7
len: 18
v_gene: TRBV18
d_gene: TRBD1